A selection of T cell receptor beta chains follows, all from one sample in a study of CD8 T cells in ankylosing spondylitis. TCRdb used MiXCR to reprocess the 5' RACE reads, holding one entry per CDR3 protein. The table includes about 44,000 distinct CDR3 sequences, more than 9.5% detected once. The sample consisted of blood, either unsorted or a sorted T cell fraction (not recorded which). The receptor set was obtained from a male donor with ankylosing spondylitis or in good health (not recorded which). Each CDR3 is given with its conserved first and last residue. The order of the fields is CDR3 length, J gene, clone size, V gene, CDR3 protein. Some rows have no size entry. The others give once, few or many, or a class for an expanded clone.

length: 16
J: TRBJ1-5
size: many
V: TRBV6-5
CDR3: CASSYRPNISNQPQHF

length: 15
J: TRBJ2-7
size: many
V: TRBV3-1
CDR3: CASSQGRMSSYEQYF

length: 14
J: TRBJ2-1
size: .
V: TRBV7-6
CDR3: CASSFSGGANEQFF

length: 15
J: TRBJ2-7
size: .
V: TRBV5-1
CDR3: CASSLIAGTRYEQYF

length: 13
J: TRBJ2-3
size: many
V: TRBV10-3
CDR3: CAISAQTGDTQYF

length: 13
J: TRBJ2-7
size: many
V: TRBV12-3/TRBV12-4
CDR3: CASSPGGGREQYF

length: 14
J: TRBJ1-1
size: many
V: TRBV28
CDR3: CASSFSRGNTEAFF

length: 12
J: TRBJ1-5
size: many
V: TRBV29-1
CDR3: CSGRDGDQPQHF

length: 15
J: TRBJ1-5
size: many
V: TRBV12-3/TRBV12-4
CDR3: CASSLGTSRNQPQHF

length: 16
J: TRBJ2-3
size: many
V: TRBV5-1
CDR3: CASSPPGDVRTDTQYF

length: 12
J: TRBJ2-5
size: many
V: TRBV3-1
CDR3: CASSQVQETQYF

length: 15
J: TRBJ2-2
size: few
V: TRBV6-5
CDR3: CASSLLRPNTGELFF

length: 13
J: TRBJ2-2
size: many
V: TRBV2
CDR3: CASSQGSAGELFF

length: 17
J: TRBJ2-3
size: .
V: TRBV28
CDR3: CASSHKQGEGRADTQYF

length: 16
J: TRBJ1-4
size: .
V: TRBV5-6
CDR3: CASSLPGGDGSEKLFF

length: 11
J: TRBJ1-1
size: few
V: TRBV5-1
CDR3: CASSGEGQAFF

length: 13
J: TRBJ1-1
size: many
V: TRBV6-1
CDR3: CASRPPANEVAFF

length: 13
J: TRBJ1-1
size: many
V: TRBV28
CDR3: CASTRGMNTEAFF

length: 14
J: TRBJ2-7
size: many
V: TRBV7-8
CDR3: CASSLVGSSYEQYF

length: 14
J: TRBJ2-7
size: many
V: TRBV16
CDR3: CASSQSRAGPEQYF

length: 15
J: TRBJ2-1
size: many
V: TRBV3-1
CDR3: CASSKGTGIGNEQFF

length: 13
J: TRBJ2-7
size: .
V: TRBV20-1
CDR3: CSLTGEDWNEQYF

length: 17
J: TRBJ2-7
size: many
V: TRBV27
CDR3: CASSKNPGQGLSYEQYF

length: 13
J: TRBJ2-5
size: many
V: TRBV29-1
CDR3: CSVAGTGAETQYF

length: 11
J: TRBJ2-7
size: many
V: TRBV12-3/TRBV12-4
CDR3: CASSSLWEQYF

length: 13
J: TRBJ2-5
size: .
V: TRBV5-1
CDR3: CASSELAEEAQYF

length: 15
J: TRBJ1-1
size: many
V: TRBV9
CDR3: CASSYMTGVNTEAFF

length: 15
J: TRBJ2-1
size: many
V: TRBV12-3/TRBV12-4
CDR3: CASSFSGTDLNEQFF

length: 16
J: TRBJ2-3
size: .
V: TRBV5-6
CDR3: CASSPLRDRATDTQYF

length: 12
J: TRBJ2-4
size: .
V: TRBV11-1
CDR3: CASSLWTNIQYF

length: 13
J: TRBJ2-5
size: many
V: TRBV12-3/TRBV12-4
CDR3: CASSLAAQETQYF

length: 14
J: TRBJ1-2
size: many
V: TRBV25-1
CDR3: CASMGSGTAYGYTF

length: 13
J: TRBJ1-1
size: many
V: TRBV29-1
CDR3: CSVERRGWTEAFF

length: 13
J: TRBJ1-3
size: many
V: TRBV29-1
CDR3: CSVQAVSGNTIYF

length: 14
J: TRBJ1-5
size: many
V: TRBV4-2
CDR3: CASSQVTENQPQHF

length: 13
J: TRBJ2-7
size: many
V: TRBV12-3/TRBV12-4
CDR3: CASGTGGSYEQYF

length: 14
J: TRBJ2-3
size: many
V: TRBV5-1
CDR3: CASSLQRRTDTQYF

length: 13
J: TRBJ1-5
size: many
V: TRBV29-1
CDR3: CSGGWGYGQPQHF

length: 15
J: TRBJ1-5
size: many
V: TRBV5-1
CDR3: CASSLAGGKQQPQHF

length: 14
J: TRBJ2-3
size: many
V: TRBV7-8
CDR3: CASSVFAGADTQYF

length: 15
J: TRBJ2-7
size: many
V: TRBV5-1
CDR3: CASSLSVAGTYEQYF

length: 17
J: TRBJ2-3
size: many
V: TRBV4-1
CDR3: CASSSLGQRKSTDTQYF

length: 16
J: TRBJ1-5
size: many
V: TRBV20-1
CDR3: CSAPEVLGQGNQPQHF

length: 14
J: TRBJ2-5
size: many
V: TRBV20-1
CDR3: CSARPPTGEKTQYF

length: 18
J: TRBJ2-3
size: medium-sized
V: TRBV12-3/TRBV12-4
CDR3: CASSLTVRTVSRTDTQYF

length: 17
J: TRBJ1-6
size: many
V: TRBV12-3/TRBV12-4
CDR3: CASSLVTGGLTNSPLHF

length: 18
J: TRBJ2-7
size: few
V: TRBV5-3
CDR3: CARADSGGPDLISYEQYF

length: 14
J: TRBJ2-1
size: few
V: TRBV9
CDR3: CASSNGVLNNEQFF

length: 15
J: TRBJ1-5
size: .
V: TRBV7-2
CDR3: CASSLSGGRSQPQHF